Below, 6 T cell receptor beta chains from the same sample are listed, as sequenced in a study of T-cell memory formation after mild COVID-19. TCRdb re-called the 5' RACE reads with MiXCR, one entry per CDR3 protein. Here the sample spans around 510,000 distinct CDR3 sequences, about 20% being singletons. Sequences were obtained from PBMCs or a T cell subset sorted from them (not recorded which). The receptor source for this set is an adult woman who had mild COVID-19 (a few samples of this study predate the infection). Cell type and time point are not known.

The chain couples TRBV29-1 to TRBJ1-1; no reliable D call. Trimming took off 3 bases at V and 6 bases at J, with 2 bases between the two ends. This CDR3 region has 9 residues. Looked up from germline, CDR1 is SQVTM and CDR2 is ANQGSEA. Here the CDR3 DNA reads TGCAGCGTTGACTCTGAAGCTTTCTTT. It is translated as CSVDSEAFF. Full variable domain (rest looked up from reference TRBV29-1 and TRBJ1-1): SAVISQKPSRDICQRGTSLTIQCQVDSQVTMMFWYRQQPGQSLTLIATANQGSEATYESGFVIDKFPISRPNLTFSTLTVSNMSPEDSSIYLCSVDSEAFFGQGTRLTVV.

The V and J genes are TRBV12-3 or TRBV12-4 and TRBJ2-1; D is ambiguous. V lost 10 bases to trimming and J lost 5 bases, with 15 bases between them. The CDR3 has 13 residues. The CDR3 protein is CATGRNQHNEQFF. CDR3 bases: TGTGCCACCGGACGGAACCAACACAATGAGCAGTTCTTC.

The table lists this clonotype with a few counts. The gene calls are TRBV12-3 or TRBV12-4 and TRBJ2-2; D unresolved. The CDR3 totals 13 residues. Between the trimmed V and J ends, which lost 1 base and 6 bases, there was a span of 6 bases. The CDR3 region has the DNA TGTGCCAGCAGTTTAGTTTGGTCCGGGGAGCTGTTTTTT. Protein: CASSLVWSGELFF.

The chain combines TRBV6-2 or TRBV6-3 with TRBJ2-7; D is ambiguous. With 8 bases removed from V and 3 bases from J, the gap between germline ends came to 17 bases. The CDR3 extends over 14 amino acids. Germline assignment: CDR1 MNHEY and CDR2 SVGEGT. The CDR3 sequence: CASREKATNYEQYF. In DNA form, the CDR3 reads TGTGCCAGCCGAGAAAAGGCCACAAACTACGAGCAGTACTTC.

This chain joins TRBV12-3 or TRBV12-4 and TRBJ2-5; 9 bases line up with TRBD2. J was trimmed by 1 base and V by 5 bases; bases with no gene match: 8. The CDR3 is 16 amino acids. CDR3 sequence (DNA): TGTGCCAGCAGTAGGGCCCCAGCGGGAGGCCAAGAGACCCAGTACTTC. Encoded protein: CASSRAPAGGQETQYF.

The chain joins TRBV7-6 to TRBJ2-7; TRBD2 agrees at 14 bases. The germline gives CDR1 SGHVS, CDR2 FNYEAQ. The junction had 7 bases not matched to a gene; V was cut back by 2 bases and J by 7 bases. The CDR3 is 16 residues long. In DNA, the CDR3 is TGTGCCAGCAGCTTAAACCCGGGACTAGCGGGGGATGAGCAGTACTTC. Amino acid sequence: CASSLNPGLAGDEQYF.